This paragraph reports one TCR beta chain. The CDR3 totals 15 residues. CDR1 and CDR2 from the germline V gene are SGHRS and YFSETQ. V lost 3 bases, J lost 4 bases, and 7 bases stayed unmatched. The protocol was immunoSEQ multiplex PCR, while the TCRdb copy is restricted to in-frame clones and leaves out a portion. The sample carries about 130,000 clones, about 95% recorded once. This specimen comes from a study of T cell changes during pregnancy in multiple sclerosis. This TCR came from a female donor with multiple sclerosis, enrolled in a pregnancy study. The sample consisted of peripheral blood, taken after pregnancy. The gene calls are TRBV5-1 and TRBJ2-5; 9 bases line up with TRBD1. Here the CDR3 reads CASSSDRGGGETQYF. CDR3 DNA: TGCGCCAGCAGCTCGGACAGGGGAGGGGGAGAGACCCAGTACTTC. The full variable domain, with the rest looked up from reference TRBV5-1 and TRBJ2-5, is KAGVTQTPRYLIKTRGQQVTLSCSPISGHRSVSWYQQTPGQGLQFLFEYFSETQRNKGNFPGRFSGRQFSNSRSEMNVSTLELGDSALYLCASSSDRGGGETQYFGPGTRLLVL.